This T cell receptor beta chain was documented in a study of blood T cell repertoires in COVID-19. Assay: immunoSEQ multiplex PCR; the TCRdb copy retains only in-frame clones and omits some. The profile covers about 120,000 clones, with about 89% appearing a single time and 30% taken by the ten largest. The sample consisted of peripheral blood. This sequence was found in a woman in her sixties or seventies with acute or convalescent COVID-19.

The CDR3 region is CASMRQGPNFGLNQPQHF. The DNA of the CDR3 is TGCGCCAGCATGAGACAGGGACCAAATTTCGGGCTCAATCAGCCCCAGCATTTT. The chain combines TRBV10-2 with TRBJ1-5; 7 positions agree with TRBD1. This CDR3 comprises 18 residues. Germline V lookup: CDR1 WSHSY, CDR2 SAAADI. The J segment lost 3 bases and the V segment lost 7 bases, leaving 18 bases of the junction unmatched.